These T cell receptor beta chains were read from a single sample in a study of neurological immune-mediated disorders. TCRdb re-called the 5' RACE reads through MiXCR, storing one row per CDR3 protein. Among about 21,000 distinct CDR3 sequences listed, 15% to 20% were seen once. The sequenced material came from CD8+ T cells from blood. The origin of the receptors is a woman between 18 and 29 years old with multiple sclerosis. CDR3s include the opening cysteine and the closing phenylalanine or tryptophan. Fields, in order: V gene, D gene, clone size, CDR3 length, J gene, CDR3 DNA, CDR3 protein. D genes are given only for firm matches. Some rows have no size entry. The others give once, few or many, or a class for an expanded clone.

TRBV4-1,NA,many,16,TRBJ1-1,TGCGCCAGCAGCCCCCCCGAGGGACTGACGAACACTGAAGCTTTCTTT,CASSPPEGLTNTEAFF
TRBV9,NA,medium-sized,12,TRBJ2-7,TGTGCCAGCAGCGTAGTGGGGTCCGAGCAGTACTTC,CASSVVGSEQYF
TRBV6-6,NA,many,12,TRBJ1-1,TGTGCCAGCAGGTTGCGGAACACTGAAGCTTTCTTT,CASRLRNTEAFF
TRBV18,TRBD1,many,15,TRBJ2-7,TGTGCCAGCTCACCATGGACAGGGGAGGTGTACGAGCAGTACTTC,CASSPWTGEVYEQYF
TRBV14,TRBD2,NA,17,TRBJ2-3,TGTGCCAGCAGCCAAGTCAAACTAGCGGGAGTCTCTGATACGCAGTATTTT,CASSQVKLAGVSDTQYF
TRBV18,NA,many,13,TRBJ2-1,TGTGCCAGCTCACCAGGAACGGGGGATGAGCAGTTCTTC,CASSPGTGDEQFF
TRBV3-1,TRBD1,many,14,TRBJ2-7,TGTGCCAGCAGCCAGACCGGGACAGCCTACGAGCAGTACTTC,CASSQTGTAYEQYF
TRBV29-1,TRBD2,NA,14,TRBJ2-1,TGCAGCGTTAAGGGAGCGGGGTACTACAATGAGCAGTTCTTC,CSVKGAGYYNEQFF
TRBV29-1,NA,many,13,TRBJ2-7,TGCAGCGTCGAGACACCCTCGGAGACGGAGCAGTACTTC,CSVETPSETEQYF
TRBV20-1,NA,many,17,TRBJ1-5,TGCAGTGCTAGACCACCCCGAACAGGGAGGCCGAATCAGCCCCAGCATTTT,CSARPPRTGRPNQPQHF
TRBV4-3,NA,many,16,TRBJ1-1,TGCGCCAGCAGCCAAGCTCTTACAGGGATGTTCTCTGAAGCTTTCTTT,CASSQALTGMFSEAFF
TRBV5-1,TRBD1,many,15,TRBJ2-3,TGCGCCAGCAGATCCGGGACAGGGGGAGTAGATACGCAGTATTTT,CASRSGTGGVDTQYF
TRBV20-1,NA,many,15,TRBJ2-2,TGCAGTGCTAGTGCCGGGACAACCGTCGTCGGGGAGCTGTTTTTT,CSASAGTTVVGELFF
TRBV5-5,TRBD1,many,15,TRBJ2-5,TGTGCCAGCAGCTTGCCGGGACAGTACCAAGAGACCCAGTACTTC,CASSLPGQYQETQYF
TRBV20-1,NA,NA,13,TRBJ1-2,TGCAGTGCTAGACTGGGGGGCTTATCTGGCTACACCTTC,CSARLGGLSGYTF
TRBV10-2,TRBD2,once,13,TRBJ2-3,TGCGCCAGCAGTGAGTCGAGCGGGGGTACGCAGTATTTT,CASSESSGGTQYF
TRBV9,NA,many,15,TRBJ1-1,TGTGCCAGCAGCGTAGGGTCCTCCAAAACCGCTGAAGCTTTCTTT,CASSVGSSKTAEAFF
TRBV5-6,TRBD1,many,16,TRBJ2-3,TGTGCCAGCAGCTTCCGGGACAGGGCTAGCACAGATACGCAGTATTTT,CASSFRDRASTDTQYF
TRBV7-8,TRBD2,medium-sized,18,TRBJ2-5,TGTGCCAGCAGCCTCCGCAGTAGACTAGCGGGGGACCGGGAGACCCAGTACTTC,CASSLRSRLAGDRETQYF
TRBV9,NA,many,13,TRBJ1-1,TGTGCCAGCAGCCCCCTAGGGGTCACTGAAGCTTTCTTT,CASSPLGVTEAFF
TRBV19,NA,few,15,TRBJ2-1,TGTGCCAGTAGCGTACGAGCGGACATCTACAATGAGCAGTTCTTC,CASSVRADIYNEQFF
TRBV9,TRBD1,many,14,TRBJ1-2,TGTGCCAGCAGCGACGCCGACAGGGACTATGGCTACACCTTC,CASSDADRDYGYTF
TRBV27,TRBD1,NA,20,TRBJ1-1,TGTGCCAGCAGTCTGGGGCGGTGGGACAGCGGGGTCTTAGAAAACACTGAAGCTTTCTTT,CASSLGRWDSGVLENTEAFF
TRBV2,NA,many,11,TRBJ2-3,TGTGCCAGCATCAATGTAAATACGCAGTATTTT,CASINVNTQYF
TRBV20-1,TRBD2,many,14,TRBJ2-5,TGCAGTGCCCGGAGCGGGAGGGCCAGGGAGACCCAGTACTTC,CSARSGRARETQYF